These T cell receptor beta chains were read from a single sample in a study of T cells expressing NK-cell markers. TCRdb re-called the 5' RACE reads and catalogs CDR3 proteins one per entry, DNA excluded. The sample is made up of almost 450,000 distinct CDR3 sequences, and the top ten hold about 7.1% of it. The sample was blood T cells: a sorted CD56 or NKG2C T cell subset, CD4+ or CD8+ T cells, or bulk PBMC T cells (not recorded which). The receptors derive from a woman between 18 and 70 years old in good health. Both conserved end residues are part of each CDR3.

v_call	j_call	cdr3_aa
TRBV29-1	TRBJ2-3	CSALAPFPTDTQYF
TRBV6-1	TRBJ1-2	CASSKTGTGYGYTF
TRBV5-1	TRBJ2-1	CASSLGTGLDNEQFF
TRBV3-1	TRBJ2-7	CASSSQGLAGNNEQYF
TRBV2	TRBJ2-5	CANGAAWEETQYF
TRBV20-1	TRBJ2-1	CSARFRAGTSGRPYNEQFF
TRBV5-1	TRBJ1-2	CASSPEGRGFYGYTF
TRBV12-5	TRBJ1-5	CASAPSGANQPQHF
TRBV10-3	TRBJ2-3	CAISEGLAADTQYF
TRBV7-9	TRBJ1-3	CASSLLFGGGNTIYF
TRBV28	TRBJ2-1	CASSAASGSYNEQFF
TRBV7-9	TRBJ1-1	CASSSSGVNTEAFF
TRBV19	TRBJ2-3	CASSIVPERLADTQYF
TRBV6-1	TRBJ2-3	CASSTRTSGSTDTQYF
TRBV29-1	TRBJ2-4	CSVRRLAGGPVKNIQYF
TRBV5-6	TRBJ2-4	CASRGGGLAKNIQYF
TRBV7-6	TRBJ2-5	CASTSTGRETQYF
TRBV19	TRBJ1-1	CASSSPGRGENTEAFF
TRBV29-1	TRBJ2-7	CSVDFTSGNLDEQYF
TRBV9	TRBJ2-3	CASSVVPADTQYF
TRBV6-2/TRBV6-3	TRBJ2-3	CASSYGGLSASTDTQYF
TRBV7-3	TRBJ2-1	CASSLVGGSDEQFF
TRBV15	TRBJ1-5	CATSRDRQGLNQPQHF
TRBV20-1	TRBJ2-3	CSARIVGSTDTQYF
TRBV11-2	TRBJ1-5	CASSLEWGQPHNQPQHF
TRBV6-5	TRBJ1-4	CASSPIDSLNEKLFF
TRBV5-6	TRBJ2-3	CASSPAGGAGNTQYF
TRBV30	TRBJ1-5	CAWTGSFSNQPQHF
TRBV20-1	TRBJ2-2	CSAKGTLNTGELFF
TRBV19	TRBJ2-1	CASVLPACSYNEQFF
TRBV20-1	TRBJ2-3	CSARGGTSGTHSTDTQYF
TRBV20-1	TRBJ2-5	CSANQGARETQYF
TRBV19	TRBJ2-2	CASSSTPSGKLFF
TRBV7-2	TRBJ2-7	CASSFSRTKANEQYF
TRBV6-4	TRBJ2-3	CASSVTGATDTQYF
TRBV19	TRBJ2-1	CASSIPPGEQFF
TRBV14	TRBJ2-1	CASRPGMGRSKQFF
TRBV12-3/TRBV12-4	TRBJ2-5	CASSLEAGGETQYF
TRBV6-5	TRBJ2-2	CASSYRGGFDTGGLFF
TRBV9	TRBJ1-2	CASSVVSAGGYTF
TRBV28	TRBJ2-7	CASRTSGAEPYEQYF
TRBV5-1	TRBJ1-1	CASSLQTEVGTEAFF
TRBV20-1	TRBJ2-3	CSARVPDTQYF
TRBV20-1	TRBJ2-3	CSAGTSPMNTQYF
TRBV3-1	TRBJ1-3	CASSHPTALGGNTIYF
TRBV28	TRBJ1-2	CASSWQFYGYTF
TRBV4-3	TRBJ2-1	CASSQGPGGYNEQFF
TRBV7-9	TRBJ2-1	CASRQLATISYNEQFF